The T cell receptor (beta chain) under discussion was sequenced for a study of OX40 agonist ivuxolimab in advanced cancers. Concerning the study at large: The costimulatory receptor OX40 (CD134) was targeted by ivuxolimab, a fully human IgG2 agonistic monoclonal antibody. Among the approximately 50 dose-escalation patients, 19 had hepatocellular carcinoma, some 15 melanoma, 9 renal cell carcinoma and 9 head and neck cancer. Patients were allowed to have had prior anti-PD-1, anti-PD-L1 or anti-CTLA-4 therapy, and 40% of the dose-escalation patients had been treated with checkpoint inhibitors. The paper reports the monotherapy dose-escalation portion (N ≈ 52 patients) of the phase I ivuxolimab trial. Peripheral TCRbeta sequencing was intended to test whether TCR sequence diversity was altered and clonal T-cell expansion was caused by ivuxolimab. Intravenous ivuxolimab was administered to patients every 2 weeks at six dose levels: 0.01, 0.1, 0.3, 1.5, 3 and 10 mg/kg. In the dose-escalation cohort, more than 80% of patients were male, and the mean age was roughly 60 years with a range of roughly 20 to 79. Partial responses were achieved by three dose-escalation patients, of whom one had hepatocellular carcinoma and two had cutaneous melanoma.

To sequence the TCRbeta CDR3 region, genomic DNA was isolated from the sorted cells. The immunoSEQ Assay was used for sequencing of TCRbeta CDR3 regions. Sourced from immuneACCESS, this table was stored by TCRdb with only in-frame sequences that have V and J called. A share of the clones is absent; for the studies checked, an unresolved V gene accounts for under half, and the remainder has no known explanation. This sample holds tens of thousands of clones; 89% were observed only once. Of the sample, about 0.2% falls within the top ten clones. The trial excluded patients who had a history of autoimmune disease or were on systemic immunosuppression. Peripheral blood for TCR sequencing was collected from all dose cohorts at baseline, on cycle 4 day 1, and on cycle 7 day 1. The samples were drawn from a first-in-human, open-label, multicenter phase I dose-escalation trial of ivuxolimab. Adults with locally advanced or metastatic melanoma, renal cell carcinoma, hepatocellular carcinoma or head and neck squamous cell carcinoma were enrolled in the trial. CD4+ and CD8+ T cells were sorted separately from peripheral blood before TCR sequencing.

Beyond this particular receptor, the publication reports: At doses of 0.1 to 3.0 mg/kg, clonal expansion of both CD4+ and CD8+ blood T cells was observed from baseline to week 6. In partial responders in the 0.1-3.0 mg/kg groups, normalized peripheral clonal expansion was found to be among the lowest, especially among CD8+ T cells. On average, CD8+ T cells showed more expanded clones than CD4+ T cells after ivuxolimab. Low levels of normalized T-cell clonal expansion were also seen in some patients who did not respond. Which antigens the clonally expanded peripheral T cells were specific for was not determined.

Germline trimming: 1 base from V, 7 bases from J; junction bases outside gene matches: 2. The germline V gene specifies SGHTA as CDR1 and FQGTGA as CDR2. From the cysteine through the phenylalanine, the CDR3 covers 15 amino acids. The CDR3 DNA has 45 bases and is translated from base 1. In regard to this clone: No antigen is known for it. Base qualities are not recorded, but no much larger clone differs from it by a single base.

The source material was CD4+ or CD8+ T cells sorted from blood, sampled in a trial of the OX40 agonist ivuxolimab. The receptor comes from an adult with an advanced solid tumor such as melanoma, head and neck, liver or kidney cancer. This sequence uses TRBV7-3 and TRBJ2-2, with 11 junctional bases fitting TRBD2. The CDR3 is CASSLRLAGFGELFF. The sequenced DNA is TGTGCCAGCAGCTTAAGACTAGCGGGATTCGGGGAGCTGTTTTTT.